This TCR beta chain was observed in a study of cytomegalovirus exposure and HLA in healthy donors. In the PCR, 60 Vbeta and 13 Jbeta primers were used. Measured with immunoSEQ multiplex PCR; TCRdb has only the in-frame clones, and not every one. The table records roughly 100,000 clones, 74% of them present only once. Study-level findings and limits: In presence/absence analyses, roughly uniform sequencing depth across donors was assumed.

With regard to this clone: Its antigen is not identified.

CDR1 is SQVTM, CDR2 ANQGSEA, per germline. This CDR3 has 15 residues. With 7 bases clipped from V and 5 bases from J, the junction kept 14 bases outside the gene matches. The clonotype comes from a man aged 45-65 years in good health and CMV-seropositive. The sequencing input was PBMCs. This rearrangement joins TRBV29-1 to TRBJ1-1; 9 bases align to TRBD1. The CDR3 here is CSASARGQGTTEAFF. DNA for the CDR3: TGCAGCGCCTCGGCTAGGGGACAGGGTACAACTGAAGCTTTCTTT.